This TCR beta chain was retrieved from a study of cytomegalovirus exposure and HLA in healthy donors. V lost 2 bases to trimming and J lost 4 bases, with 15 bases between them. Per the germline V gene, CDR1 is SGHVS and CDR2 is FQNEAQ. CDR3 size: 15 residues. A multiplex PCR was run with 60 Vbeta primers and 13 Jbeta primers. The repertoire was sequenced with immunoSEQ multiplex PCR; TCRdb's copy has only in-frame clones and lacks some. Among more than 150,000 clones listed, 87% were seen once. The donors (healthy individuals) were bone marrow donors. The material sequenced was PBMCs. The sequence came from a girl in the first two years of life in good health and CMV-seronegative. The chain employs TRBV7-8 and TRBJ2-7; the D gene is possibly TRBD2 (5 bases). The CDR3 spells CASSLWISVPYEQYF. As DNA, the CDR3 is TGTGCCAGCAGCTTATGGATTAGCGTCCCTTACGAGCAGTACTTC.